The rows below give T cell receptor beta chains drawn from one sample of a study of identical twins. TCRdb reprocessed the 5' RACE reads with MiXCR, giving one entry per CDR3 protein. The data show about 530,000 distinct CDR3 sequences, approximately 20% seen once. These data were likewise used in another study, on yellow fever vaccine responses in identical twins.

Sequenced: CD4+ T cells sorted from blood. The receptor source for this set is a woman under 30 in good health. Both conserved end residues are part of each CDR3. D genes are given only for firm matches.

v_call,d_call,cdr3_aa
TRBV6-5,TRBD2,CASSTALANNEQFF
TRBV28,TRBD1,CASSRKRQGLDIQYF
TRBV6-1,TRBD2,CASSQPASGRADTQYF
TRBV10-3,-,CAISLDRTITNSYNEQFF
TRBV29-1,-,CSAEGETSNYGYTF
TRBV7-2,-,CASSLAGGSWNEQFF
TRBV12-3/TRBV12-4,-,CASSNRWGEQYF
TRBV5-1,-,CASSSPPGRERTGELFF
TRBV3-1,-,CASSAPSNTQYF
TRBV19,TRBD1,CASTTGMNIQYF
TRBV5-1,TRBD1,CASSLGQGLDSYNSPLHF
TRBV6-5,-,CASRLRGDTGELFF
TRBV5-1,-,CASSLGQNHYNEQFF
TRBV6-5,-,CASSYSLGTHSNTGELFF
TRBV5-6,TRBD2,CASSRLQAGAYNEQFF